A selection of T cell receptor beta chains follows, all from one sample in a study of cytomegalovirus exposure and HLA in healthy donors. Sequencing was performed with immunoSEQ multiplex PCR; in TCRdb, only in-frame clones are kept and a portion is missing. The table records some 170,000 clones, 75% to 85% of them present only once. Sequencing input: PBMCs. These receptor sequences come from a young woman in good health and CMV-seropositive. Each CDR3 is given with its conserved first and last residue. The order of the fields is CDR3 protein, CDR3 DNA, clone size, J gene, V gene, D gene. A D gene is named only where the DNA matches it firmly. Expanded clones are given a class, and other clones once, few, many or no size at all.

CDR3: CASSETGSNQPQHF; DNA: TGTGCCAGCAGTGAAACGGGTAGCAATCAGCCCCAGCATTTT; size: .; J: TRBJ1-5; V: TRBV6-1; D: .
CDR3: CASSLGGPTGGQYF; DNA: TGTGCCAGCAGCTTAGGAGGGCCCACGGGAGGCCAGTACTTC; size: few; J: TRBJ2-5; V: TRBV7-6; D: TRBD2
CDR3: CASRSSGYSNQPQHF; DNA: TGTGCCAGTAGATCTAGCGGGTATAGCAATCAGCCCCAGCATTTT; size: .; J: TRBJ1-5; V: TRBV19; D: .
CDR3: CATSRDPGVITEAFF; DNA: TGTGCCACCAGCAGAGATCCAGGGGTGATCACTGAAGCTTTCTTT; size: .; J: TRBJ1-1; V: TRBV15; D: .
CDR3: CASSSGTYTDTQYF; DNA: TGTGCCAGCAGCTCTGGGACTTACACAGATACGCAGTATTTT; size: .; J: TRBJ2-3; V: TRBV13; D: .
CDR3: CASSLQGGNYGYTF; DNA: TGTGCCAGCAGCTTGCAAGGGGGCAACTATGGCTACACCTTC; size: once; J: TRBJ1-2; V: TRBV5-4; D: TRBD1
CDR3: CASSPTALAYYEQYF; DNA: TGTGCCAGCAGCCCCACAGCTCTCGCCTACTACGAGCAGTACTTC; size: .; J: TRBJ2-7; V: TRBV11-1; D: .
CDR3: CATSREGGTDYEQYF; DNA: TGTGCCACCAGCAGAGAAGGCGGGACGGATTACGAGCAGTACTTC; size: once; J: TRBJ2-7; V: TRBV15; D: .
CDR3: CASSLSGHPYF; DNA: TGTGCCAGCAGCCTCTCGGGACACCCTTACTTC; size: .; J: TRBJ2-4; V: TRBV5-6; D: .
CDR3: CASSLPGTGGGEQYF; DNA: TGTGCCAGCAGTCTTCCTGGGACGGGCGGGGGGGAGCAGTACTTC; size: .; J: TRBJ2-7; V: TRBV7-2; D: TRBD2
CDR3: CAIKTSGGTTDTQYF; DNA: TGTGCCATAAAGACTAGCGGGGGAACCACAGATACGCAGTATTTT; size: .; J: TRBJ2-3; V: TRBV10-3; D: TRBD2
CDR3: CASSLLHPGTGEQYF; DNA: TGTGCCAGCAGCTTACTCCACCCCGGGACAGGCGAGCAGTACTTC; size: .; J: TRBJ2-7; V: TRBV13; D: TRBD1
CDR3: CASSFGGGVGYTF; DNA: TGTGCCAGCAGCTTCGGAGGGGGCGTCGGCTACACCTTC; size: once; J: TRBJ1-2; V: TRBV7-9; D: TRBD1
CDR3: CASSLTGTGSTEAFF; DNA: TGCGCCAGCAGCTTAACCGGGACAGGGAGCACTGAAGCTTTCTTT; size: few; J: TRBJ1-1; V: TRBV5-1; D: TRBD1
CDR3: CASSINRVGANVLTF; DNA: TGTGCCAGTAGTATCAACAGGGTTGGAGCCAACGTCCTGACTTTC; size: .; J: TRBJ2-6; V: TRBV19; D: .
CDR3: CASSLKDDGGEQYF; DNA: TGTGCCAGCAGCTTAAAGGACGACGGAGGGGAGCAGTACTTC; size: .; J: TRBJ2-7; V: TRBV7-3; D: .
CDR3: CASSSPPHQPQHF; DNA: TGTGCCAGCAGCTCCCCCCCCCATCAGCCCCAGCATTTT; size: .; J: TRBJ1-5; V: TRBV6-5; D: .
CDR3: CASSVATDTDTQYF; DNA: TGTGCCAGCAGCGTAGCGACAGACACAGATACGCAGTATTTT; size: .; J: TRBJ2-3; V: TRBV9; D: .
CDR3: CASSPYPGQGTEAFF; DNA: TGTGCCAGCAGCCCCTACCCCGGACAGGGTACCGAAGCTTTCTTT; size: few; J: TRBJ1-1; V: TRBV7-2; D: TRBD1
CDR3: CASSYRGPESYNSPLHF; DNA: TGTGCCAGTAGTTACAGGGGACCCGAATCCTATAATTCACCCCTCCACTTT; size: once; J: TRBJ1-6; V: TRBV19; D: TRBD1
CDR3: CAIRDRFHGYTF; DNA: TGTGCCATCCGGGACAGGTTTCATGGCTACACCTTC; size: few; J: TRBJ1-2; V: TRBV6-5; D: TRBD1
CDR3: CATTGGNPGANVLTF; DNA: TGTGCCACCACAGGGGGAAATCCTGGGGCCAACGTCCTGACTTTC; size: .; J: TRBJ2-6; V: TRBV2; D: TRBD1
CDR3: CALTMTETQYF; DNA: TGTGCTTTGACTATGACTGAGACCCAGTACTTC; size: .; J: TRBJ2-5; V: TRBV7-7; D: .
CDR3: CASSLRRVANYGYTF; DNA: TGTGCCAGCAGCTTACGGAGGGTAGCTAACTATGGCTACACCTTC; size: few; J: TRBJ1-2; V: TRBV7-9; D: .
CDR3: CASSAGRGAGANVPTF; DNA: TGTGCCAGCAGTGCAGGCAGGGGGGCTGGGGCCAACGTCCCGACTTTC; size: .; J: TRBJ2-6; V: TRBV2; D: .
CDR3: CSVVGQGRYEQYF; DNA: TGCAGCGTTGTCGGACAGGGGCGCTACGAGCAGTACTTC; size: .; J: TRBJ2-7; V: TRBV29-1; D: TRBD1
CDR3: CASSPRTSGNTGELFF; DNA: TGTGCCAGCAGCCCGCGGACTAGCGGGAACACCGGGGAGCTGTTTTTT; size: few; J: TRBJ2-2; V: TRBV11-3; D: TRBD2
CDR3: CASSLTSDRGNSPLHF; DNA: TGTGCCAGCAGCTTAACCTCGGACAGGGGTAATTCACCCCTCCACTTT; size: .; J: TRBJ1-6; V: TRBV7-2; D: TRBD1
CDR3: CASSVGTGSSYEQYF; DNA: TGCGCCAGCAGCGTGGGAACAGGGAGCTCCTACGAGCAGTACTTC; size: .; J: TRBJ2-7; V: TRBV5-1; D: .
CDR3: CARTLGDTTEFF; DNA: TGTGCCAGAACCCTTGGGGACACGACAGAGTTCTTC; size: .; J: TRBJ2-1; V: TRBV5-5; D: .
CDR3: CASSLFSSVNTGELFF; DNA: TGCGCCAGCAGCTTGTTTTCCAGCGTTAACACCGGGGAGCTGTTTTTT; size: .; J: TRBJ2-2; V: TRBV5-1; D: .
CDR3: CASSSRTIRDRVPNTIYF; DNA: TGTGCCAGCAGCTCACGGACGATCCGGGACAGGGTCCCGAACACCATATATTTT; size: .; J: TRBJ1-3; V: TRBV7-2; D: TRBD1